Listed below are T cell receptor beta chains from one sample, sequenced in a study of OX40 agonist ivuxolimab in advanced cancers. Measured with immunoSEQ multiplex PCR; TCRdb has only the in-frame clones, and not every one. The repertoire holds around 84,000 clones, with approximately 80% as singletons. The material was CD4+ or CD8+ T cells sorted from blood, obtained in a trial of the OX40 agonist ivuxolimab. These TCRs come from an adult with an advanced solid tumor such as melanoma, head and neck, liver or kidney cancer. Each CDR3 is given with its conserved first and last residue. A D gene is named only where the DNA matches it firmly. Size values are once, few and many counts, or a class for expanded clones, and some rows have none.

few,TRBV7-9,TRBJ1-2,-,CASSLSNGNPSF,TGTGCCAGCAGCTTGAGTAATGGTAACCCTTCCTTC
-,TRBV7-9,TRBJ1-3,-,CASSLDRTSGNTIYF,TGTGCCAGCAGCTTAGACCGCACCTCTGGAAACACCATATATTTT
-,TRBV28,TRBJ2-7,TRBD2,CASSPSGSSYEQYF,TGTGCCAGCAGTCCCAGCGGGAGCTCCTACGAGCAGTACTTC
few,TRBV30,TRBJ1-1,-,CAWSSLRLGTEAFF,TGTGCCTGGAGTAGTTTGAGGTTGGGAACTGAAGCTTTCTTT
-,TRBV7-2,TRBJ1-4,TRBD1,CASSLWGTGGNEKLFF,TGTGCCAGCAGCTTATGGGGGACAGGGGGAAATGAAAAACTGTTTTTT
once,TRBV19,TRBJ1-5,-,CASSTGGSNQPQHF,TGTGCCAGTAGTACGGGCGGTAGCAATCAGCCCCAGCATTTT
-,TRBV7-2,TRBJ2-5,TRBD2,CASSPLAGGSIETQYF,TGTGCCAGCAGCCCCCTAGCGGGGGGGTCGATTGAGACCCAGTACTTC
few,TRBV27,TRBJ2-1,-,CASSRKQDASYNEQFF,TGTGCCAGCAGTCGCAAGCAGGACGCCTCCTACAATGAGCAGTTCTTC
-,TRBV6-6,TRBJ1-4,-,CASTPQGSNEKLFF,TGTGCCAGCACCCCACAGGGATCGAACGAAAAACTGTTTTTT
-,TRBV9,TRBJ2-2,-,CASSVERGSVGELFF,TGTGCCAGCAGCGTAGAGAGGGGTAGCGTCGGGGAGCTGTTTTTT
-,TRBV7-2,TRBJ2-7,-,CASSSSNSYEQYF,TGTGCCAGCAGCTCCTCTAACTCCTACGAGCAGTACTTC
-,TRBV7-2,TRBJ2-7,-,CASSLRQVDVYEQYF,TGTGCCAGCAGCCTTCGACAGGTTGACGTCTACGAGCAGTACTTC
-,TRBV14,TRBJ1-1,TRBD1,CASKGTGGPQGEAFF,TGTGCCAGCAAGGGGACAGGGGGCCCACAAGGGGAAGCTTTCTTT
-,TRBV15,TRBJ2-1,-,CATSRGQGLRDEQFF,TGTGCCACCAGCAGAGGCCAGGGCCTGAGGGATGAGCAGTTCTTC
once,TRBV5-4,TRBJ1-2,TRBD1,CASSLVGRRTGHGYTF,TGTGCCAGCAGCTTGGTAGGTCGACGGACAGGTCATGGCTACACCTTC
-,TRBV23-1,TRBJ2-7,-,CASSPRTPVSLIYEQYF,TGCGCCAGCAGTCCCCGAACGCCGGTCTCACTCATCTACGAGCAGTACTTC
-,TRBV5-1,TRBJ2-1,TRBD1,CASSSGTGAYNEQFF,TGCGCCAGCAGCTCCGGGACAGGCGCCTACAATGAGCAGTTCTTC
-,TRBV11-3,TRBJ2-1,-,CASSGSVAEQFF,TGTGCCAGCAGCGGCTCCGTAGCTGAGCAGTTCTTC
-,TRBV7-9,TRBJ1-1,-,CASSLVGRGKTEAFF,TGTGCCAGCAGCTTAGTTGGACGCGGGAAAACTGAAGCTTTCTTT
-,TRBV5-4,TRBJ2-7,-,CASQLGGAGDEQYF,TGTGCCAGCCAATTGGGGGGGGCGGGAGACGAGCAGTACTTC
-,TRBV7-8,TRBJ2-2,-,CASSNNRARNTGELFF,TGTGCCAGCAGCAACAACAGGGCGCGGAACACCGGGGAGCTGTTTTTT
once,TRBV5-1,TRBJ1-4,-,CASSLGGPDELFF,TGCGCCAGCAGCTTGGGGGGACCGGACGAACTGTTTTTT
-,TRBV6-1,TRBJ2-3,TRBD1,CASSGQGYTDTQYF,TGTGCCAGCAGTGGACAGGGCTACACAGATACGCAGTATTTT
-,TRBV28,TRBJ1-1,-,CASSTTWRGAGADGNTEAFF,TGTGCCAGCAGTACTACATGGCGGGGGGCCGGAGCCGATGGGAACACTGAAGCTTTCTTT
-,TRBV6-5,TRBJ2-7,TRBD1,CASSRSGQGAYEQYF,TGTGCCAGCAGTCGCTCGGGACAGGGGGCCTACGAGCAGTACTTC
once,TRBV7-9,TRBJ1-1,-,CASGLGGVPEAFF,TGTGCCAGCGGCCTGGGGGGTGTCCCTGAAGCTTTCTTT
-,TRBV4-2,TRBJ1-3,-,CASSQAQALSGNTIYF,TGTGCCAGCAGCCAGGCACAGGCCCTCTCTGGAAACACCATATATTTT
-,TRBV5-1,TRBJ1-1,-,CASSRETQGTEAFF,TGCGCCAGCAGCCGGGAAACGCAGGGGACTGAAGCTTTCTTT
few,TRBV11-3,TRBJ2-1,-,CASSLDQGGSGKSNEQFF,TGTGCCAGCAGCTTAGATCAGGGGGGAAGCGGGAAATCCAATGAGCAGTTCTTC
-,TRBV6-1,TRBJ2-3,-,CASSEYGSTQYF,TGTGCCAGCAGTGAATATGGCAGTACGCAGTATTTT
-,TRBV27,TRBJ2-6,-,CASSLRTGFSGANVLTF,TGTGCCAGCAGTTTACGGACGGGGTTCTCTGGGGCCAACGTCCTGACTTTC
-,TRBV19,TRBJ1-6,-,CASSVEGVRSYNSPLHF,TGTGCCAGTAGTGTGGAAGGGGTGAGGTCCTATAATTCACCCCTCCACTTT
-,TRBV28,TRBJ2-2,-,CASSQVLGAPTGELFF,TGTGCCAGCAGCCAAGTGCTGGGGGCGCCCACCGGGGAGCTGTTTTTT
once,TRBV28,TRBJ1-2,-,CASSLLSVRLSTDSRGGKNYGYTF,TGTGCCAGCAGTTTATTATCAGTTAGGCTCTCGACGGACAGCCGGGGGGGCAAAAACTATGGCTACACCTTC
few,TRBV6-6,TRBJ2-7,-,CASSYRSGGHPGEQYF,TGTGCCAGCAGTTACAGGAGCGGAGGCCACCCCGGCGAGCAGTACTTC
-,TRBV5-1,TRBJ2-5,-,CASSLGGVGETQYF,TGCGCCAGCAGCTTGGGGGGTGTCGGGGAGACCCAGTACTTC
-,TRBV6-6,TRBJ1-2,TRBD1,CASSWGQGFDGYTF,TGTGCCAGCAGTTGGGGACAGGGGTTCGATGGCTACACCTTC
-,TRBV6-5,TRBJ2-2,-,CASSYFSGGTGELFF,TGTGCCAGCAGTTATTTTAGTGGCGGCACCGGGGAGCTGTTTTTT
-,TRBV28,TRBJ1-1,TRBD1,CASSLQGARAEAFF,TGTGCCAGCAGTTTACAGGGGGCTAGGGCTGAAGCTTTCTTT
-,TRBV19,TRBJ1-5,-,CASSILGNQPQHF,TGTGCCAGTAGTATTTTAGGGAATCAGCCCCAGCATTTT
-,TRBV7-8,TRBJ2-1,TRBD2,CASSLAPSGAFYNEQFF,TGTGCCAGCAGCTTAGCGCCTAGCGGGGCATTCTACAATGAGCAGTTCTTC
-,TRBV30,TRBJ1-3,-,CAWSVDSSGNTIYF,TGTGCCTGGAGTGTCGACAGCTCTGGAAACACCATATATTTT
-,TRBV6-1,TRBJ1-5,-,CASSALDSANQPQHF,TGTGCCAGCAGTGCCCTGGACAGTGCCAATCAGCCCCAGCATTTT
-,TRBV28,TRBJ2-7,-,CASSLYPGTEQYF,TGTGCCAGCAGTTTATATCCGGGGACGGAGCAGTACTTC